The rows below give T cell receptor beta chains drawn from one sample of a study of blood T cell repertoires in COVID-19. Assay: immunoSEQ multiplex PCR; the TCRdb copy retains only in-frame clones and omits some. The data contain about 130,000 clones, around 88% of them seen just once; the ten biggest clones take up over 9%. The source material was peripheral blood. These receptors were taken from a man between 50 and 59 years old with acute or convalescent COVID-19. The CDR3 runs from the conserved cysteine through the conserved F or W. The order of the fields is J gene, V gene, CDR3 protein.

j_call: TRBJ1-1
v_call: TRBV2
cdr3_aa: CASRAGIRNTEAFF

j_call: TRBJ2-2
v_call: TRBV18
cdr3_aa: CASSPIQPLRGSGGELFF

j_call: TRBJ1-2
v_call: TRBV6-6
cdr3_aa: CASSKQADYGYTF

j_call: TRBJ2-7
v_call: TRBV11-2
cdr3_aa: CASSSQSYEQYF

j_call: TRBJ1-2
v_call: TRBV28
cdr3_aa: CASSLEASTYGYTF

j_call: TRBJ1-5
v_call: TRBV28
cdr3_aa: CASQQGVSNQPQHF

j_call: TRBJ2-2
v_call: TRBV7-9
cdr3_aa: CASSPGTGELFF

j_call: TRBJ2-3
v_call: TRBV21-1
cdr3_aa: CARRKRGGVSVTDTQYF

j_call: TRBJ1-1
v_call: TRBV5-1
cdr3_aa: CASSPVGQGNTEAFF

j_call: TRBJ2-3
v_call: TRBV19
cdr3_aa: CASSIRHAPWAGENYWTDTQYF

j_call: TRBJ2-3
v_call: TRBV9
cdr3_aa: CASSGDSSDTQYF

j_call: TRBJ1-6
v_call: TRBV2
cdr3_aa: CASSERGTGVSPLHF

j_call: TRBJ2-1
v_call: TRBV9
cdr3_aa: CASSPTSGSFNEQFF

j_call: TRBJ1-1
v_call: TRBV5-6
cdr3_aa: CASSETGRSAEAFF

j_call: TRBJ1-4
v_call: TRBV5-1
cdr3_aa: CASSLNTLGSEKLFF

j_call: TRBJ1-5
v_call: TRBV6-6
cdr3_aa: CASRKGGDSNQPQHF

j_call: TRBJ2-3
v_call: TRBV18
cdr3_aa: CASSPLGGATDTQYF

j_call: TRBJ1-2
v_call: TRBV9
cdr3_aa: CASSGLQGTYTF

j_call: TRBJ2-1
v_call: TRBV4-2
cdr3_aa: CASSQEGLAGVNEQFF

j_call: TRBJ1-5
v_call: TRBV7-8
cdr3_aa: CASSSLSYSNQPQHF

j_call: TRBJ1-1
v_call: TRBV6-5
cdr3_aa: CASSYQGGNTEAFF

j_call: TRBJ2-1
v_call: TRBV19
cdr3_aa: CASSGYGTSGGYNEQFF

j_call: TRBJ1-1
v_call: TRBV5-1
cdr3_aa: CASSSGEGGGTEAFF

j_call: TRBJ1-1
v_call: TRBV11-2
cdr3_aa: CASSLWRGQAFF

j_call: TRBJ2-3
v_call: TRBV5-1
cdr3_aa: CASSLDVAGTQYF

j_call: TRBJ2-7
v_call: TRBV19
cdr3_aa: CASSGGSRYEQYF

j_call: TRBJ2-1
v_call: TRBV6-5
cdr3_aa: CATGAGGGVLNEQFF

j_call: TRBJ2-7
v_call: TRBV5-1
cdr3_aa: CASSLGAGWTYEQYF

j_call: TRBJ2-1
v_call: TRBV6-2/TRBV6-3
cdr3_aa: CASSWLGGTIGNEQFF

j_call: TRBJ2-2
v_call: TRBV19
cdr3_aa: CASRAASLTGELFF

j_call: TRBJ1-5
v_call: TRBV9
cdr3_aa: CASSVDDRYQPQHF

j_call: TRBJ1-2
v_call: TRBV9
cdr3_aa: CASSVARGGYTF

j_call: TRBJ1-2
v_call: TRBV7-9
cdr3_aa: CASSFGGTVSFIYF

j_call: TRBJ1-5
v_call: TRBV6-5
cdr3_aa: CASSLTGGVQPQHF

j_call: TRBJ1-2
v_call: TRBV30
cdr3_aa: CAWSGDRGGYTF

j_call: TRBJ1-1
v_call: TRBV5-1
cdr3_aa: CASSLGQSNTEAFF

j_call: TRBJ2-5
v_call: TRBV5-1
cdr3_aa: CASSPTPGGSSTQYF

j_call: TRBJ2-1
v_call: TRBV2
cdr3_aa: CASSQALASSSDEQFF

j_call: TRBJ2-7
v_call: TRBV30
cdr3_aa: CAWSGSHEQYF

j_call: TRBJ1-2
v_call: TRBV6-1
cdr3_aa: CASSETGRYGYTF

j_call: TRBJ2-1
v_call: TRBV3-1/TRBV3-2
cdr3_aa: CASSPSGLAGDNEQFF

j_call: TRBJ1-1
v_call: TRBV5-1
cdr3_aa: CASSLQEMNTEAFF

j_call: TRBJ1-1
v_call: TRBV2
cdr3_aa: CASRGQIVNTEAFF

j_call: TRBJ1-5
v_call: TRBV28
cdr3_aa: CASKSPGQGGQPQHF

j_call: TRBJ2-3
v_call: TRBV11-2
cdr3_aa: CASSLKGTSGRTDTQYF

j_call: TRBJ1-2
v_call: TRBV27
cdr3_aa: CASSLTAVNYGYTF

j_call: TRBJ1-2
v_call: TRBV6-5
cdr3_aa: CASRGGTFFYGYTF

j_call: TRBJ1-2
v_call: TRBV7-9
cdr3_aa: CASAPGQGNYGYTF

j_call: TRBJ2-3
v_call: TRBV28
cdr3_aa: CASKGGAILLGDTQYF

j_call: TRBJ2-3
v_call: TRBV2
cdr3_aa: CASSGGQRTDTQYF

j_call: TRBJ1-2
v_call: TRBV28
cdr3_aa: CASSSRQGALINYGYTF